Described below is a single TCR beta chain sequence and its context. The antigen is unknown. Documented time point: persistent/refractory GD, antithyroid drugs over 5 years with positive TRAb. From PBMCs, RNA was extracted and then used to make the TCR library. In this cohort, patients came from an endocrinology department located in Xi'an, China. V was pared by 4 bases and J by 5 bases, with 15 bases between. In germline, CDR1 is GTSNPN, CDR2 SVGIG (reference sequence). CDR3 length: 13 residues. Library construction for TCR beta used iRepertoire HTBI primers and Arm-PCR of CDR3 regions. TCRdb reanalysed the multiplex PCR reads using MiXCR and keeps one entry per CDR3 protein. The table lists approximately 500,000 distinct CDR3 sequences, roughly 21% of them singletons, with roughly 7% in the top ten. These data originate in a study of regulatory T cells in long-lasting Graves disease. Looking at the study overall: Persistent Graves' disease denoted over 5 years of antithyroid drugs plus positive TSH receptor antibodies.

Study-level findings and limits: Peripheral blood alone, not thyroid tissue, underwent study. When disease was persistent, TRBV28, TRBJ1-2 and TRBJ2-5 were the favored segments.

The rearrangement uses TRBV30 and TRBJ2-7, with D possibly called TRBD1 or TRBD2 (5 bases each). The material sequenced was peripheral blood mononuclear cells (PBMCs), taken when the disease was refractory, from a patient treated with antithyroid drugs. This clonotype was obtained from a female donor with Graves disease. The CDR3 bases are TGTGCCTGGAATCAGGGCTTACTAGACGAGCAGTACTTC. It is translated as CAWNQGLLDEQYF.